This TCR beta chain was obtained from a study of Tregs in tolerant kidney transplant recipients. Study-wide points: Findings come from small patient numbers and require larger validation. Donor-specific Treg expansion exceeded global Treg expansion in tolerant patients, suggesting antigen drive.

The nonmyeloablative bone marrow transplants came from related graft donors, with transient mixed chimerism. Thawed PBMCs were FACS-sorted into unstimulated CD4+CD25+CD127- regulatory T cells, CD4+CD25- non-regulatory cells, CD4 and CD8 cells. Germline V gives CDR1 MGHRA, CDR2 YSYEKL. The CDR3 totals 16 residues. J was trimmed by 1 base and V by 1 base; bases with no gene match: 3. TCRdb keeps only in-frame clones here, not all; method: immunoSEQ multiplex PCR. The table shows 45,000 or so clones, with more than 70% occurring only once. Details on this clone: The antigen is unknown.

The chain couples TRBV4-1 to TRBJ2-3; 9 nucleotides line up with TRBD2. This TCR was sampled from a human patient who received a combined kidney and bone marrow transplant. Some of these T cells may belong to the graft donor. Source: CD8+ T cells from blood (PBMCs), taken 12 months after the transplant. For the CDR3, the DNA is TGCGCCAGCAGCCAAGCTATAGCGGGGGGCACAGATACGCAGTATTTT. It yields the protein CASSQAIAGGTDTQYF.